These 17 T cell receptor beta chains were all obtained from the same sample, sequenced in a study of blood T cell repertoires in COVID-19. Measured with immunoSEQ multiplex PCR; TCRdb has only the in-frame clones, and not every one. Among about 81,000 clones listed, approximately 78% were seen once. Sequenced input: peripheral blood. The receptor source for this set is a human donor in a cohort sampled during active COVID-19.

The chain uses TRBV19 and TRBJ1-5, with D unresolved. CDR1 LNHDA and CDR2 SQIVND come from the germline V gene (reference sequence). The CDR3 has 16 residues. Trimming shortened V by 5 bases and J by 3 bases, and 17 bases separated the two germline ends. CDR3 sequence reads: CASSPEVFLSNQPQHF. The DNA of the CDR3 is TGTGCCAGTAGTCCAGAAGTGTTTCTTTCCAATCAGCCCCAGCATTTT.

The chain uses TRBV27 and TRBJ2-1, with D perhaps TRBD2 (7 bases). CDR3 length equals 15 residues. V was cut by 6 bases and J by 9 bases, with 21 bases left in between. The V gene's germline CDR1 is MNHEY and CDR2 SMNVEV (reference sequence). The CDR3: CASSPSPGGPGEQFF. CDR3 in DNA: TGTGCCAGCAGCCCGAGTCCCGGGGGGCCTGGTGAGCAGTTCTTC.

In its sample, this clone was seen a few times. The chain combines TRBV6-5 with TRBJ1-4; 9 bases fit TRBD1. The CDR3 is 14 amino acids. The trim removed 6 bases at V and 5 bases at J, leaving 4 bases unmatched. Looked up from germline, CDR1 is MNHEY and CDR2 is SVGAGI. CDR3 loop: CASRRGTGNEKLFF. The CDR3 coding sequence is TGTGCCAGCAGACGCGGGACAGGGAATGAAAAACTGTTTTTT.

The J gene is TRBJ2-7, the V gene TRBV4-1; TRBD1 aligns across 8 bases. V lost 4 bases, J lost 7 bases, and 18 bases stayed unmatched. CDR1 is MGHRA and CDR2 is YSYEKL in the germline V gene. The CDR3 runs 17 residues. The DNA for the CDR3 is TGCGCCAGCAGCCTAAGGCCCCCAGGGGGCGAGAGTTATGAGCAGTACTTC. Translated, it gives CASSLRPPGGESYEQYF.

The rearrangement uses TRBV7-2 and TRBJ1-3; D unclear. Trimming removed 1 base from V and 4 bases from J, with 11 bases in between. The CDR3 sequence is 15 residues long. Germline loops: CDR1 SGHTA, CDR2 FQGNSA. CDR3 loop: CASSLEGGNGNTIYF. CDR3 sequence (DNA): TGTGCCAGCAGCTTAGAGGGCGGGAACGGAAACACCATATATTTT.

The chain joins TRBV5-1 to TRBJ2-1; 8 nucleotides agree with TRBD1. Germline V CDR1 and CDR2: SGHRS, YFSETQ. The CDR3 is 12 residues long. V gave up 9 bases and J gave up 6 bases; unmatched junction bases: 5. CDR3 residues: CATRQGTNEQFF. The DNA for the CDR3 is TGCGCCACCAGACAGGGGACCAATGAGCAGTTCTTC.

The chain carries TRBV29-1 and TRBJ2-7, with D unresolved. Per the germline V gene, CDR1 is SQVTM and CDR2 is ANQGSEA. Trimming took 4 bases from V and 6 from J, leaving 22 bases between them. CDR3 length: 15 amino acids. The CDR3 DNA is TGCAGCGTTGTGGGCAGGAACAATTTGATTGGCGAGCAGTACTTC. It is translated as CSVVGRNNLIGEQYF.

The count of this clone is one. The chain joins TRBV6-5 to TRBJ1-2; TRBD1 matches at 7 bases. Germline CDR1 is MNHEY and CDR2 is SVGAGI. The CDR3 length is 14 residues. J was trimmed by 8 bases and V by 6 bases; bases with no gene match: 12. CDR3 bases: TGTGCCAGCAGACCGGGAGACAGGGTTGGAGGCTACACCTTC. It translates to CASRPGDRVGGYTF.

V usage is TRBV5-1 and J usage is TRBJ1-3; the D gene is possibly TRBD1 (6 bases). V lost 0 bases and J 4 bases, leaving 8 bases between the germline ends. Germline loops: CDR1 SGHRS, CDR2 YFSETQ. The CDR3 contains 14 residues. CDR3 region: CASSLAGVGNTIYF. Here the CDR3 DNA reads TGCGCCAGCAGCTTGGCAGGGGTGGGAAACACCATATATTTT.

This chain links TRBV6-5 with TRBJ1-5, with a possible D match to TRBD1 (5 bases). The CDR3 totals 15 residues. V was cut by 5 bases and J by 6 bases, with 17 bases left in between. Germline CDR1 and CDR2: MNHEY and SVGAGI. In DNA form, the CDR3 reads TGTGCCAGCAGTCCGAGCGGGGGAGGCAGTCAGCCCCAGCATTTT. Translating it yields CASSPSGGGSQPQHF.

This chain joins TRBV11-2 and TRBJ1-1; possibly TRBD1 for D (6 bases). Trimming stripped 5 bases from V and 1 base from J, with 11 bases between. Per germline, CDR1 SGHAT and CDR2 FQNNGV. The CDR3 is made up of 14 amino acids. The CDR3 loop is CASSLQGGNTEAFF. The DNA of the CDR3 is TGTGCCAGCAGCCTTCAAGGGGGGAACACTGAAGCTTTCTTT.

This clone was seen a few times. This chain joins TRBV25-1 and TRBJ2-5, with a tentative D call TRBD2 (6 bases). CDR1 and CDR2 from the germline V gene are MGHDK and SYGVNS. There are 14 residues in the CDR3. The CDR3 protein is CVREWIAGKETQYF. CDR3 nucleotide sequence: TGTGTCCGGGAGTGGATTGCCGGGAAAGAGACCCAGTACTTC.

The chain has TRBV6-6 and TRBJ2-2; a weak D match, TRBD2 (5 bases). Looked up from germline, CDR1 is MNHNY and CDR2 is SVGAGI (reference sequence). The CDR3 totals 14 residues. V was trimmed by 6 bases and J by 6 bases, leaving 14 bases between them. The CDR3 sequence is CASRTTSNAGELFF. In DNA, the CDR3 is TGTGCCAGCAGGACTACTAGTAACGCCGGGGAGCTGTTTTTT.

This clone has a handful of counts. The rearrangement uses TRBV19 and TRBJ1-5; 11 nucleotides align to TRBD1. The CDR3 covers 16 residues. CDR1 and CDR2 from the germline V gene are LNHDA and SQIVND (reference sequence). With 9 bases clipped from V and 1 base from J, the junction kept 8 bases outside the gene matches. DNA for the CDR3: TGTGCCAGCGAGCCGGGACAGGGGGACAGCAATCAGCCCCAGCATTTT. Amino acid sequence: CASEPGQGDSNQPQHF.

The chain links TRBV18 to TRBJ1-6; TRBD1 agrees at 10 bases. V gave up 4 bases and J gave up 9 bases; unmatched junction bases: 9. CDR1 is KGHSH, CDR2 LQKENI, per germline. CDR3 size: 16 residues. The CDR3 spells CASSLTGTGESSPLHF. As DNA, the CDR3 is TGTGCCAGCTCACTTACCGGGACAGGGGAGAGTTCACCCCTCCACTTT.

The J gene is TRBJ1-1, the V gene TRBV7-8; perhaps TRBD1 as D (5 bases). The germline V gene has CDR1 SGHVS and CDR2 FQNEAQ. The V end was cut by 5 bases, the J end by 5 bases, with 18 bases between. The CDR3 extends over 15 amino acids. DNA for the CDR3: TGTGCCAGCAGCCCTAGCGGGGGGGTTCGAACTGAAGCTTTCTTT. Residues: CASSPSGGVRTEAFF.

In DNA, the CDR3 is TGTGCCAGCAGTGCAACTGGACATATGAACACTGAAGCTTTCTTT. Its translation: CASSATGHMNTEAFF. V and J are TRBV2 and TRBJ1-1; maybe TRBD1 (5 bases). V was cut by 4 bases and J by 0 bases, with 12 bases left in between. CDR1 is SNHLY, CDR2 FYNNEI, per germline. CDR3 length: 15 amino acids.